This T cell receptor beta chain was captured by sequencing in a study of siplizumab effects on memory and regulatory T cells. General observations from the study: Where siplizumab was present, mappable alloreactive CD4+ clones averaged about 67% Treg-derived, compared with roughly 30% in controls. The alloresponse seemed to draw substantially on naive T cells, which appeared more diverse than memory cells. Alloreactive sequences tracing back to unstimulated CD4+ memory cells fell significantly with siplizumab.

This CDR3 spans 15 amino acids. The V gene's germline CDR1 is SNHLY and CDR2 FYNNEI. Trimming pared 11 bases from V and 6 bases from J, leaving 23 bases between. Remarks on this clone: Antigen unknown.

Sequencing was performed with immunoSEQ multiplex PCR; in TCRdb, only in-frame clones are kept and a portion is missing. In the table there are some 80,000 clones, 95% of which are singletons. The clonotype was recovered from a human donor in good health. The V call is TRBV2, the J call TRBJ2-1; possible D gene TRBD2, 6 bases. The material sequenced was CD8+ T cells sorted from blood. The CDR3 region has the DNA TGTGCCGCAAGTGGAATCCGGGACTTAAGCAATGAGCAGTTCTTC. Translation gives CAASGIRDLSNEQFF.